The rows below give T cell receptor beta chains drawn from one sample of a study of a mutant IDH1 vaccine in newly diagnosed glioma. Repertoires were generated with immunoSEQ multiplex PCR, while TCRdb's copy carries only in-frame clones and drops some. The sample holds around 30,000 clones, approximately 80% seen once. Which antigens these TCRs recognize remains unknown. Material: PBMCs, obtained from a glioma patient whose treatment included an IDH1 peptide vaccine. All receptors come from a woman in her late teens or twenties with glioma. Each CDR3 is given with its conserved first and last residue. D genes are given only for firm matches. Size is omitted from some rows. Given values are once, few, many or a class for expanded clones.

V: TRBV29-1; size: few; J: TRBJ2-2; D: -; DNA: TGCAGCGTTGTAGGAGCTAACACCGGGGAGCTGTTTTTT; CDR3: CSVVGANTGELFF
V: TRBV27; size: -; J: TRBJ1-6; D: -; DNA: TGTGCCAGCAGTTTAAGGGAGGCACCCCTCCACTTT; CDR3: CASSLREAPLHF
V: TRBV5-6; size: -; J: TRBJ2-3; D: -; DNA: TGTGCCAGCAGCTTGCCCCGGGGGAGCTCAGATACGCAGTATTTT; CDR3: CASSLPRGSSDTQYF
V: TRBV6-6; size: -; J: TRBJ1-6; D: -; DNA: TGTGCCAGCAGTTACTCAGAGAGGGGCAATTCACCCCTCCACTTT; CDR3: CASSYSERGNSPLHF
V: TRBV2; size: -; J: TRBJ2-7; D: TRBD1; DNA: TGTGCCAGCATGAGGGCAGGGGGCGAAAGCTTCTACGAGCAGTACTTC; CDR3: CASMRAGGESFYEQYF
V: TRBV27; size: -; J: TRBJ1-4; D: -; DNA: TGTGCCAGCAGTTTATGGGGGAGCGCAACTAATGAAAAACTGTTTTTT; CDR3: CASSLWGSATNEKLFF
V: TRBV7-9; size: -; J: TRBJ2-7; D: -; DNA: TGTGCCAGCAGCCGTTGGGAGCTCGAGCAGTACTTC; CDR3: CASSRWELEQYF
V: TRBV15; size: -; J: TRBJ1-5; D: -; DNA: TGTGCCACCAGCAGAGAGACAGACAATCAGCCCCAGCATTTT; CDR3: CATSRETDNQPQHF
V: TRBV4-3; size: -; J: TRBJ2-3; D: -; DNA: TGCGCCAGCAGCCAGGGACCCGAGGAGCCAGATACGCAGTATTTT; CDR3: CASSQGPEEPDTQYF
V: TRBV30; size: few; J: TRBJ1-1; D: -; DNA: TGTGCCTGGAGTGGAGCCTGGGCGCTGAACACTGAAGCTTTCTTT; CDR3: CAWSGAWALNTEAFF
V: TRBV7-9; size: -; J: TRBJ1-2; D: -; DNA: TGTGCCAGCAGCTTAGGGGGGGCGGACGGCTACACCTTC; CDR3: CASSLGGADGYTF
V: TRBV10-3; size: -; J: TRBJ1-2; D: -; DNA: TGTGCCATCAGTGAGTCGGGCAGAAATGGCTACACCTTC; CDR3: CAISESGRNGYTF
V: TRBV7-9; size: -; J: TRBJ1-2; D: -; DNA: TGTGCCAGCAGCTTTGGGGCAGGCATGACGTCGGGCTACACCTTC; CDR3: CASSFGAGMTSGYTF
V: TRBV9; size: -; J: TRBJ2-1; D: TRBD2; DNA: TGTGCCAGCAGCGTACTTCCTGCGGGGGACTTGGTAGCGGAGCAGTTCTTC; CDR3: CASSVLPAGDLVAEQFF
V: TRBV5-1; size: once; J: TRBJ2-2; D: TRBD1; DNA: TGCGCCAGCAGCGCCGGGACAGGGGGCGTCGAGGAGCTGTTTTTT; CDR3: CASSAGTGGVEELFF
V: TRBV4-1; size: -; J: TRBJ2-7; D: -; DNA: TGCGCCAGCAGCCAAGCGATAAACGACGAGCAGTACTTC; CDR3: CASSQAINDEQYF
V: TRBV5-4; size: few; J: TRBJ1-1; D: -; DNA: TGTGCCAGCAGCTTAAGACAGGAAAACACTGAAGCTTTCTTT; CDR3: CASSLRQENTEAFF
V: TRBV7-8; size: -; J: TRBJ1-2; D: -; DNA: TGTGCCAGCAGCTTAGTCGCGGAGAGCTATGGCTACACCTTC; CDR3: CASSLVAESYGYTF
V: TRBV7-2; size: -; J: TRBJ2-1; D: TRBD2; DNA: TGTGCCAGCCGAAGCGGGAGGTCCTACAATGAGCAGTTCTTC; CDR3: CASRSGRSYNEQFF
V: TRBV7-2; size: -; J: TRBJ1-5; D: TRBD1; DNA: TGTGCCAGCAGCCCGCAGGGGGCATATCAGCCCCAGCATTTT; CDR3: CASSPQGAYQPQHF
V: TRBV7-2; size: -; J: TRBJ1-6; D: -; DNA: TGTGCCAGCAGCCCCTTGAGCTCCTATAATTCACCCCTCCACTTT; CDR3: CASSPLSSYNSPLHF
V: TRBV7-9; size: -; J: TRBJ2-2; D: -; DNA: TGTGCCAGCAGCTTAACGGGGATGAACACCGGGGAGCTGTTTTTT; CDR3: CASSLTGMNTGELFF
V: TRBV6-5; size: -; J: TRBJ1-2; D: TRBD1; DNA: TGTGCCAGCAGAGATACAGGGGGCTCCGGCTACACCTTC; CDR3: CASRDTGGSGYTF
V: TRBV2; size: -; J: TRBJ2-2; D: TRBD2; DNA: TGTGCCGGGTCGGGGACTACAAGCGCGAACACCGGGGAGCTGTTTTTT; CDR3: CAGSGTTSANTGELFF
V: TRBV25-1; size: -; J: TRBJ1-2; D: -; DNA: TGTGCCAGCAGTGAGAACCCGGGTGGCTACACCTTC; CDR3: CASSENPGGYTF
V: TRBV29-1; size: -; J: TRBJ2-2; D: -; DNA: TGCAGCGTTGCTGGGCCCTATAAGACCGGGGAGCTGTTTTTT; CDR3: CSVAGPYKTGELFF
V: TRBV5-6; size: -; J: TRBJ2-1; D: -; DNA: TGTGCCAGCAGTCCGTTCGGGACGGGACCCAATGAGCAGTTCTTC; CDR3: CASSPFGTGPNEQFF
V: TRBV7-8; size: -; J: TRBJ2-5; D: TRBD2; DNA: TGTGCCAGCAGCCCAGGGCGGACTAGCGGGCCCGTATCAGAAGAGACCCAGTACTTC; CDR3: CASSPGRTSGPVSEETQYF
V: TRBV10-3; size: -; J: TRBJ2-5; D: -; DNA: TGTGCCATCAGTGATGGGGGAGGGGGTATGGAGACCCAGTACTTC; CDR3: CAISDGGGGMETQYF
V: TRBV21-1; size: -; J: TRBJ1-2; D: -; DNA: TGTGCCAGCACCTCGGACGGGAACTATGGCTACACCTTC; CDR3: CASTSDGNYGYTF
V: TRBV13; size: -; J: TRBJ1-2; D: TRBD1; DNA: TGTGCCAGCAGCTCCGGGACAGGGCACTATGGCTACACCTTC; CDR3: CASSSGTGHYGYTF
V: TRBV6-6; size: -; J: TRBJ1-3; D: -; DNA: TGTGCCAGCAGTCAATACAGCTCTGGAAACACCATATATTTT; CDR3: CASSQYSSGNTIYF
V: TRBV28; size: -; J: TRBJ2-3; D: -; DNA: TGTGCCAGCAGTGTGAGCACAGATACGCAGTATTTT; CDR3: CASSVSTDTQYF
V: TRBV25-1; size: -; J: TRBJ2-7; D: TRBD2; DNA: TGTGCCAGCAGTGAACGAGTCACCGGGACTAGCTCCTACGAGCAGTACTTC; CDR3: CASSERVTGTSSYEQYF
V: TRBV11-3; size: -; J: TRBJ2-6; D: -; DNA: TGTGCCAGCAGCTTGTATGGGGCCAACGTCCTGACTTTC; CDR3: CASSLYGANVLTF
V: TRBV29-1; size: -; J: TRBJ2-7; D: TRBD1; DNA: TGCAGCGTTGCAAGGCAGGGGGCGGAGGGCGAGCAGTACTTC; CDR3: CSVARQGAEGEQYF
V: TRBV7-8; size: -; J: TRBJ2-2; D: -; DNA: TGTGCCAGCAGCCTGTGGGGGACCGGGGAGCTGTTTTTT; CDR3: CASSLWGTGELFF
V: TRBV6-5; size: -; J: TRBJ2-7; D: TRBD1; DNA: TGTGCCAGCAGTCCCGGGACAGGACGGTACGAGCAGTACTTC; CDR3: CASSPGTGRYEQYF
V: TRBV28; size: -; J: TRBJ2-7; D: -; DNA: TGTGCCAGCAGTTCCCTACCTAGCCATCTCGGGGAGCAGTACTTC; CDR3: CASSSLPSHLGEQYF
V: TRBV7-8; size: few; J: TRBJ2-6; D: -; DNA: TGTGCCAGCAACCCGGCGCTCCGCGAATCTGGGGCCAACGTCCTGACTTTC; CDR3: CASNPALRESGANVLTF
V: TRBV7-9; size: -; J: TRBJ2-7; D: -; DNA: TGTGCCAGCAGCTTAAGCGGAGCCTACGAGCAGTACTTC; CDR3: CASSLSGAYEQYF